This TCR beta chain was sequenced during a study of blood T cell repertoires in COVID-19 (dated by TCRdb to about 2020). Study-level background: Samples covering the acute and convalescent phases of COVID-19 were provided by collaborators in the United States, Italy and Spain. The sample metadata nearly always contained a de-identified subject ID, COVID-19 status, age in years and sex. Subjects who had been exposed to COVID-19, were actively infected with it, or had recovered from it provided the deeply sampled blood TCRbeta repertoires that made up the dataset. The samples were drawn from the first 160 participants of the ongoing ImmuneRACE study and from about 1,200 subjects provided by 6 global collaborators. The material from the prospective study consisted of cDNA or gDNA derived from T cells, B-cell-depleted T cells, or PBMCs. Where HLA class I and class II types were available, the types were taken from metadata supplied by the sample provider, not from assay-based typing. The repertoires were released in a freely available public database intended as a resource for research on the immune response to SARS-CoV-2. What the study reported, not specific to this receptor: Clinical and demographic metadata were provided uncurated, with the amount varying by source and participant.

The CDR3, from cysteine to phenylalanine, totals 12 residues. Of the read, only the CDR3 DNA is kept; its 36 bases are in frame from base 1. The germline V gene sets CDR1 to MDHEN and CDR2 to SYDVKM. V loses 9 bases at its end and J loses 10 bases; junction bases beyond the gene matches: 9. With regard to this clone: Its binding antigen is unknown. Within one base of it there is no much larger clone, and no base qualities were kept.

TCRbeta CDR3 regions were amplified from genomic DNA using the immunoSEQ Assay, a bias-controlled multiplex PCR. In the source study's methods: The number of nucleated cells in each sample was estimated by amplification of reference gene primers within the assay. To quantify the absolute abundance of each unique TCRbeta CDR3 rearrangement, sequence reads were collapsed and filtered. Productive Simpson clonality was computed per sample as the square root of Simpson's diversity index over productive rearrangements. TCRdb carries this immuneACCESS record with in-frame sequences only. Its versions omit some clonotypes, under half of them owing to an unresolved V gene in the studies checked, with the rest unexplained. V, J and clone size are those of that table, while D and trimming were read from the DNA. This sample lists about 290,000 clones; about 85% were detected once. Over 3.5% of the sample goes to the ten largest clones.

Whole blood was collected in K2EDTA tubes by collaborating institutions according to the institutions' own protocols. Collaborator samples were shipped for TCRbeta analysis as frozen whole blood, isolated PBMCs, or DNA extracted from either sample type. Recombination linked TRBV28 to TRBJ1-5; 7 bases in between match TRBD1. Sequencing was carried out using peripheral blood. The sequence came from a woman between 45 and 60 years old with active or convalescent COVID-19. Here is the DNA: TGTGCCAGTCAGACAGGGTTAAGTCCCCAGCATTTT. This yields the protein CASQTGLSPQHF.